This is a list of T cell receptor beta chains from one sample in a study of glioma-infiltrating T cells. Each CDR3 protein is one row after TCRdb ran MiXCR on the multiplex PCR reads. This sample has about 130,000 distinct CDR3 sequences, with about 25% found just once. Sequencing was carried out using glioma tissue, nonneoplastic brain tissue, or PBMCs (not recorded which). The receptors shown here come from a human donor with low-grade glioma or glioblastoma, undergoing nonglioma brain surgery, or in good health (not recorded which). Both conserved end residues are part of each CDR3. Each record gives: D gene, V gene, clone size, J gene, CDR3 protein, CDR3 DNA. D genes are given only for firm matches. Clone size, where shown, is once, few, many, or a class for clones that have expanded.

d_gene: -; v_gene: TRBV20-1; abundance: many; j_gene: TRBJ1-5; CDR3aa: CSARTSGQYSNQPQHF; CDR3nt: TGCAGTGCTAGAACATCCGGACAGTATAGCAATCAGCCCCAGCATTTT
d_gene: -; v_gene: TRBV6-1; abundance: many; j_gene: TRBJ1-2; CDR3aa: CASSLTDIYGYTF; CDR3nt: TGTGCCAGCAGTCTAACAGACATCTATGGCTACACCTTC
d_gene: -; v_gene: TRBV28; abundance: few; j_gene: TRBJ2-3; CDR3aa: CASSPEWDTQYF; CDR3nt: TGTGCCAGCAGTCCCGAATGGGATACGCAGTATTTT
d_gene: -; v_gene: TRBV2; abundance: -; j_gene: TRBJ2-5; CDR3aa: CASSEPMVQYF; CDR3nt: TGTGCCAGCAGTGAGCCTATGGTCCAGTACTTC
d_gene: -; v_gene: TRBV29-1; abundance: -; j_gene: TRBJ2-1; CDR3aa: CSVGSVGGRGNGQFF; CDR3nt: TGCAGCGTTGGGTCTGTAGGGGGGCGAGGCAATGGGCAGTTCTTC
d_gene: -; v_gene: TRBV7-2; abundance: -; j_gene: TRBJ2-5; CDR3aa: CASTQYRETEYF; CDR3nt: TGTGCCAGCACCCAGTACCGAGAGACCGAGTACTTC
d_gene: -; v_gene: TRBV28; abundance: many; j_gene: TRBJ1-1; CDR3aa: CASSADAHTEAFF; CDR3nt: TGTGCCAGCAGTGCGGACGCACACACTGAAGCTTTCTTT
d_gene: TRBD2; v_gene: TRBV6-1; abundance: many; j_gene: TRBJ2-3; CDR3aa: CASSATGTTYTDTQYF; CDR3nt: TGTGCCAGCAGTGCCACCGGGACTACCTACACAGATACGCAGTATTTT
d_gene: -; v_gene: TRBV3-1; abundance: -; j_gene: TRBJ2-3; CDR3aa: CASSQDRATQYF; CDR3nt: TGTGCCAGCAGCCAAGATCGAGCTACGCAGTATTTT
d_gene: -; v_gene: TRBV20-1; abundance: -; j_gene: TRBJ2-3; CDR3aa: CSAVGGSSADTQYF; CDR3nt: TGCAGTGCGGTCGGGGGATCTAGCGCAGATACGCAGTATTTT
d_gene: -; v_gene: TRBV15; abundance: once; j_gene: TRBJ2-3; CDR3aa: CATSRDSRGADTQYF; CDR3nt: TGTGCCACCAGCAGAGATAGCAGGGGAGCAGATACGCAGTATTTT
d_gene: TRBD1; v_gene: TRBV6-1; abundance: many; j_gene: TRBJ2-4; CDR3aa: CASRDLGQLKNIQYF; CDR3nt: TGTGCCAGCAGAGACTTGGGACAGTTAAAAAACATTCAGTACTTC
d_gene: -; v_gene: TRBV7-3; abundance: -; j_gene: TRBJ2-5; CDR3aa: CASSSLGQKETQYF; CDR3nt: TGTGCCAGCAGCTCCCTGGGCCAGAAAGAGACCCAGTACTTC
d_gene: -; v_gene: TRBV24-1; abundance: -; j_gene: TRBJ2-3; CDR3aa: CATSNSGTIVTDAQYF; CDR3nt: TGTGCCACCAGCAATTCCGGGACAATTGTCACAGATGCGCAGTATTTT
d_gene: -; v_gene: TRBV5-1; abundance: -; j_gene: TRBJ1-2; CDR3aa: CASSLAGQNYGYTF; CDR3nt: TGCGCCAGCAGCTTGGCCGGGCAGAACTATGGCTACACCTTC
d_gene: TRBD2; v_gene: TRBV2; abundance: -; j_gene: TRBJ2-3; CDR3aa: CASSEPTYSGAITDTQYF; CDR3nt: TGTGCCAGCAGCGAGCCCACCTATAGCGGGGCTATCACAGATACGCAGTATTTT
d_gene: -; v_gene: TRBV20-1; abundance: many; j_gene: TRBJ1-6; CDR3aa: CSASPGNSPLHF; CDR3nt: TGCAGTGCTAGTCCCGGGAATTCACCCCTCCACTTT
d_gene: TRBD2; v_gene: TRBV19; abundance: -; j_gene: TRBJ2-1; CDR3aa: CASSRSSGGGDEQFF; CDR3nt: TGTGCCAGTAGTAGATCTAGCGGGGGTGGGGATGAGCAGTTCTTC
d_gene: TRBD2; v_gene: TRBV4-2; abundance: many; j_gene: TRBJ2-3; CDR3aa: CASSQATKTSPDSTDTQYF; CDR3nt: TGTGCCAGCAGCCAAGCCACTAAGACTAGCCCGGATAGCACAGATACGCAGTATTTT
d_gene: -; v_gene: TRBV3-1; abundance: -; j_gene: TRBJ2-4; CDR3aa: CASRGVNIQYF; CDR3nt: TGTGCCTCCCGCGGGGTCAACATTCAGTACTTC
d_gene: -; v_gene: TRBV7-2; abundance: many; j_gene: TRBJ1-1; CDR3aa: CASRSGGGLNTEAFF; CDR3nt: TGTGCCAGCAGATCGGGGGGAGGGTTGAACACTGAAGCTTTCTTT
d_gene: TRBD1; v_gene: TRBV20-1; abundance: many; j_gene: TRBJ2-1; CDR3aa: CSARFQGAREQFF; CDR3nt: TGCAGTGCTAGATTTCAGGGGGCGAGGGAGCAGTTCTTC
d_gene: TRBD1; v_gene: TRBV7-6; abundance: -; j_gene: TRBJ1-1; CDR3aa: CASSSGQGAGNTEAFF; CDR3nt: TGTGCCAGCAGCTCCGGACAGGGGGCAGGGAACACTGAAGCTTTCTTT
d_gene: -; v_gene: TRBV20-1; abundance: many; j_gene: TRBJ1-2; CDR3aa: CSARVDYGYTF; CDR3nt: TGCAGTGCTAGAGTGGACTATGGCTACACCTTC
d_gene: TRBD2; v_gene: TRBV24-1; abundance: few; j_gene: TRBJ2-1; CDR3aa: CATSDPGLAGYNEQFF; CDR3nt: TGTGCCACCAGTGACCCGGGACTAGCGGGCTACAATGAGCAGTTCTTC
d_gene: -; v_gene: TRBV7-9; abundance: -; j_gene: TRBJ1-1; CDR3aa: CASSASLLAFF; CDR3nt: TGTGCCAGCAGCGCCAGTCTCTTAGCTTTCTTT
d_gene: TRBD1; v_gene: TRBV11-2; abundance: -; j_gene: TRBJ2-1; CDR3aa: CASSQRTGTGSYNEQFF; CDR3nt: TGTGCCAGCAGCCAACGGACAGGGACGGGGTCCTACAATGAGCAGTTCTTC
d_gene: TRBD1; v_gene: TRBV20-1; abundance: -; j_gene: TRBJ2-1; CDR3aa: CSARDVWYRGHNNEQFF; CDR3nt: TGCAGTGCTAGAGATGTGTGGTACAGGGGGCATAACAATGAGCAGTTCTTC
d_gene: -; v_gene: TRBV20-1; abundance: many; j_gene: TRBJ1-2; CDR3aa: CSARFERGYGYTF; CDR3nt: TGCAGTGCTAGGTTCGAGAGGGGCTATGGCTACACCTTC
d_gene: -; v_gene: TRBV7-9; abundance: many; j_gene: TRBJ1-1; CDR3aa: CASSLPHTEAFF; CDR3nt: TGTGCCAGCAGCTTACCGCACACTGAAGCTTTCTTT
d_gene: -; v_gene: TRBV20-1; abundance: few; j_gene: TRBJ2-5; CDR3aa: CSSRWRETQYF; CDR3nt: TGCAGCTCGCGGTGGAGGGAGACCCAGTACTTC
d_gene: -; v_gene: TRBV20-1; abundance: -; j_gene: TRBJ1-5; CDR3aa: CSARGQGDSNQPQHF; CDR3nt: TGCAGTGCTCGGGGGCAGGGTGACAGCAATCAGCCCCAGCATTTT
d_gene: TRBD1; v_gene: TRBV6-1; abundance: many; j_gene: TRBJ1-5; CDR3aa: CASSRQGWEPQHF; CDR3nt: TGTGCCAGCAGTCGACAGGGGTGGGAGCCCCAGCATTTT
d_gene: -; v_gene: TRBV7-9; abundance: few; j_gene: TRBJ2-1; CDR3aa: CASSLGWGSYNEQFF; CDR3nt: TGTGCCAGCAGCTTAGGATGGGGCTCCTACAATGAGCAGTTCTTC
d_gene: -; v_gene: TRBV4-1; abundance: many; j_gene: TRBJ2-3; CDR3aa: CASSQDWTDTQYF; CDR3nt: TGCGCCAGCAGCCAAGATTGGACAGATACGCAGTATTTT
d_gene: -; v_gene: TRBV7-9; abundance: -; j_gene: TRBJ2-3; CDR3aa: CASSLGWADTDTQYF; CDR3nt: TGTGCCAGCAGCTTAGGTTGGGCAGACACAGATACGCAGTATTTT
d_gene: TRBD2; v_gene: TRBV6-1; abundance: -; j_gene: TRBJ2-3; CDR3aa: CASSEVVAGPRDTQYF; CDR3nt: TGTGCCAGCAGTGAAGTTGTAGCGGGGCCTAGGGATACGCAGTATTTT
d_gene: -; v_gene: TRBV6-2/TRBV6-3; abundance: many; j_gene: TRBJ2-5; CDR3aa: CASSYQGSRQETQYF; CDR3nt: TGTGCCAGCAGTTACCAGGGCTCAAGACAAGAGACCCAGTACTTC
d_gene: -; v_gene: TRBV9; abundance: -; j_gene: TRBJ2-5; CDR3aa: CASSVERGTPSKETQYF; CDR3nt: TGTGCCAGCAGCGTAGAAAGGGGGACACCCTCCAAAGAGACCCAGTACTTC
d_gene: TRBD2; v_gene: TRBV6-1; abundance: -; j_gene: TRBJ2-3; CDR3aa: CASRLYSGGATDTQYF; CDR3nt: TGTGCCAGCAGACTCTATAGCGGGGGGGCCACAGATACGCAGTATTTT
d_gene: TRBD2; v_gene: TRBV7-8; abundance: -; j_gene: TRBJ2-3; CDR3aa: CASLPGLATSDTQYF; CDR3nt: TGTGCCAGCCTTCCGGGACTAGCCACATCGGATACGCAGTATTTT
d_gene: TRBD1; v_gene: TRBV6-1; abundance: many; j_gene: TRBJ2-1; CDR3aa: CASEDRGLNEQFF; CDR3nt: TGTGCCAGCGAGGACAGGGGGCTCAATGAGCAGTTCTTC
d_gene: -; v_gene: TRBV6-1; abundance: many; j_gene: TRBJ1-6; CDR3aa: CASLKGYNSPLHF; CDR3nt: TGTGCCAGCTTAAAAGGGTATAATTCACCCCTCCACTTT
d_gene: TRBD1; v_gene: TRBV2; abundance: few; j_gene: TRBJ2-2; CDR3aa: CASSGQGDIGELFF; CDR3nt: TGTGCCAGCAGTGGACAGGGTGACATCGGGGAGCTGTTTTTT
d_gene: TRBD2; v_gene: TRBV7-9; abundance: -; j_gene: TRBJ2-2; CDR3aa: CASSIRGGAGTGELFF; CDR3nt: TGTGCCAGCAGCATCCGCGGGGGGGCGGGGACCGGGGAGCTGTTTTTT